This T cell receptor beta chain was captured by sequencing in a study of T cell clonotyping in hematopoietic cell transplantation. As regards this clone: The antigen is unknown.

Trimming stripped 4 bases from V and 4 bases from J, with 13 bases between. Germline V CDR1 and CDR2: LGHNA, YNFKEQ. The CDR3 covers 15 residues. Regarding the study as a whole: After transplant, recipient diversity fell while pathologically expanded clonotypes grew through day 180. Without cell sorting, CD4 versus CD8 contributions remain unresolved.

Recipient blood drawn about 28 days pretransplant and days 30, 100, 180 after. Clones were read by immunoSEQ multiplex PCR, and TCRdb kept only the in-frame ones, dropping some. The top ten clones hold almost 8.5% of a sample with 550 to 650 clones, approximately 94% of them seen once. This specimen consisted of PBMCs, obtained 180 days after allogeneic stem cell transplant. The J gene is TRBJ1-4, the V gene TRBV4-2, with D unclear. The TCR sequence derives from a male patient between 50 and 60 years old who had an allogeneic stem cell transplant from a related donor, so the T cells may come from the graft donor. Some clones in this sample may be carry-over from other donors' samples. The CDR3 here is CASSLSTAVNEKLFF. The DNA for the CDR3 is TGTGCCAGCAGCCTTTCGACCGCGGTTAATGAAAAACTGTTTTTT.